One and the same sample provided the 17 T cell receptor beta chains below, sequenced in a study of cytomegalovirus exposure and HLA in healthy donors. Profiled with immunoSEQ multiplex PCR; TCRdb holds only in-frame clones, not every one. The table includes around 130,000 clones, roughly 86% detected once. The sample comprised PBMCs. These receptor sequences come from a man between 25 and 39 years old in good health and CMV-seronegative.

The rearrangement links TRBV9 to TRBJ2-2, with D unclear. The CDR3 loop spans 14 amino acids. V was cut by 3 bases and J by 2 bases, with 8 bases left in between. CDR1 is SGDLS and CDR2 is YYNGEE in the germline V gene. In DNA, the CDR3 is TGTGCCAGCAGCGCCCCGACAAACACCGGGGAGCTGTTTTTT. Translated: CASSAPTNTGELFF.

V usage is TRBV7-9 and J usage is TRBJ2-1, with TRBD1 as a possible D gene (7 bases). CDR3 length equals 18 residues. In germline, CDR1 is SEHNR, CDR2 FQNEAQ (reference sequence). The ends were cut back, 4 bases at V and 4 bases at J, with 23 bases in the middle. In DNA form, the CDR3 reads TGTGCCAGCAGCTCCCGGGACAGCCAAGGGGGACTTTACAATGAGCAGTTCTTC. Translating gives CASSSRDSQGGLYNEQFF.

The V call is TRBV5-6, the J call TRBJ2-1; D is possibly TRBD1 (5 bases). This CDR3 spans 13 amino acids. V lost 3 bases and J 9 bases, leaving 13 bases between the germline ends. Per germline, CDR1 SGHDT and CDR2 YYEEEE. CDR3 amino acids: CASSYVGVGEQFF. For the CDR3, the DNA is TGTGCCAGCAGCTATGTAGGGGTCGGTGAGCAGTTCTTC.

The chain is built from TRBV7-9 and TRBJ2-2; TRBD2 might be the D (7 bases). Germline-derived CDR1 and CDR2 are SEHNR and FQNEAQ (reference sequence). Trimming left V 3 bases short and J 4 bases short, with 15 bases between. There are 16 residues in the CDR3. The CDR3 DNA reads as TGTGCCAGCAGCTTGCGGGGGCCGGACGGCACCGGGGAGCTGTTTTTT. It specifies CASSLRGPDGTGELFF.

This clone was recorded only once. The chain is built from TRBV19 and TRBJ1-1, with D maybe TRBD1 (6 bases). This CDR3 comprises 13 residues. Per germline, CDR1 LNHDA and CDR2 SQIVND (reference sequence). With 9 bases removed from V and 0 bases from J, the gap between germline ends came to 11 bases. CDR3 residues: CASARGLNTEAFF. CDR3 coding DNA: TGTGCCAGCGCCAGGGGCTTGAACACTGAAGCTTTCTTT. Complete variable domain (other parts from reference TRBV19 and TRBJ1-1): DGGITQSPKYLFRKEGQNVTLSCEQNLNHDAMYWYRQDPGQGLRLIYYSQIVNDFQKGDIAEGYSVSREKKESFPLTVTSAQKNPTAFYLCASARGLNTEAFFGQGTRLTVV.

The rearrangement links TRBV4-1 to TRBJ1-2, with 9 positions matching TRBD1. V was pared by 0 bases and J by 6 bases, with 11 bases of the junction left unmatched. The CDR3 totals 17 residues. Germline CDR1 is MGHRA and CDR2 is YSYEKL. CDR3 DNA: TGCGCCAGCAGCCAAGATCCGCTGGGACAGGGTTTGCATGGCTACACCTTC. Translated: CASSQDPLGQGLHGYTF.

The rearrangement uses TRBV6-5 and TRBJ2-7; 7 positions agree with TRBD1. The CDR3 covers 13 residues. With V trimmed by 6 bases and J by 7 bases, 9 bases remained unmatched. The V gene's germline CDR1 is MNHEY and CDR2 SVGAGI. For the CDR3, the DNA is TGTGCCAGCAGCGCACAGGGGCGGCAGGAGCAGTACTTC. It specifies CASSAQGRQEQYF.

This chain connects TRBV6-5 to TRBJ1-6; 7 bases line up with TRBD1. Germline CDR1 is MNHEY and CDR2 is SVGAGI. Unmatched junction bases numbered 5, after V lost 2 bases and J lost 4 bases. The CDR3 is 16 amino acids. CDR3 in DNA: TGTGCCAGCAGTTACGGACCGGGACAGTATAATTCACCCCTCCACTTT. Protein product: CASSYGPGQYNSPLHF.

Here the CDR3 reads CASSVPRALAKNIQYF. The CDR3 coding sequence is TGTGCCAGCAGCGTACCCAGGGCCCTGGCCAAAAACATTCAGTACTTC. This chain connects TRBV7-2 to TRBJ2-4, with D possibly TRBD1 on 5 matching bases. The CDR3 runs 16 residues. V was clipped by 5 bases and J by 1 base, with 15 bases between them. The germline V gene encodes CDR1 SGHTA and CDR2 FQGNSA.

The chain uses TRBV6-1 and TRBJ2-7; weak D call: TRBD2 (6 bases). The germline V gene has CDR1 MNHNS and CDR2 SASEGT. Between the trimmed V and J ends, which lost 3 bases and 3 bases, there was a span of 6 bases. This CDR3 comprises 12 residues. The CDR3 protein is CASSEGLYEQYF. The CDR3 DNA sequence: TGTGCCAGCAGTGAGGGACTCTACGAGCAGTACTTC.

This chain uses TRBV19 with TRBJ2-5; 7 positions match TRBD1. From germline, CDR1 is LNHDA and CDR2 SQIVND (reference sequence). The CDR3 has 13 amino acids. J was trimmed by 2 bases and V by 5 bases; bases with no gene match: 2. The CDR3, as DNA: TGTGCCAGTAGTGGGACAGTTCAAGAGACCCAGTACTTC. Protein: CASSGTVQETQYF.

The chain employs TRBV6-1 and TRBJ2-3; the D gene is possibly TRBD1 (6 bases). The CDR3 is made up of 14 amino acids. Trimming removed 4 bases at V and 2 bases at J, with 10 bases between. Germline CDR1 and CDR2: MNHNS and SASEGT. DNA of the CDR3: TGTGCCAGCAGTGGACAGGTCTTCACAGATACGCAGTATTTT. Translated, it gives CASSGQVFTDTQYF.

This rearrangement joins TRBV11-2 to TRBJ1-6; D is unresolved. The CDR3 runs to 16 residues. Trimming took 2 bases from V and 4 from J, leaving 12 bases between them. The germline CDR1 and CDR2 sequences are SGHAT and FQNNGV. CDR3 loop: CASSLQGSSYNSPLHF. The CDR3 DNA follows: TGTGCCAGCAGCTTACAAGGGAGCTCGTATAATTCACCCCTCCACTTT.

This sequence joins TRBV2 and TRBJ1-4; 10 bases are shared with TRBD1. The J segment lost 3 bases and the V segment lost 5 bases, leaving 3 bases of the junction unmatched. Germline V CDR1 and CDR2: SNHLY, FYNNEI. This CDR3 is 15 amino acids long. The CDR3 bases are TGTGCCAGCAGTCAAGGGACAGGGGCTAATGAAAAACTGTTTTTT. Amino acids: CASSQGTGANEKLFF.

CDR3 coding DNA: TGTGCCAGCAGCATCCACCGGGACAGGGGTGACACCGGGGAGCTGTTTTTT. Protein: CASSIHRDRGDTGELFF. The chain uses TRBV9 and TRBJ2-2, with TRBD1 matching over 10 bases. There are 17 residues in the CDR3. After removal of 4 bases from V and 3 bases from J, the junction contained 9 bases not matched to a gene. Germline-derived CDR1 and CDR2 are SGDLS and YYNGEE.

CDR3 loop: CASSFRQRPYEQYF. CDR3 coding DNA: TGTGCCAGCAGCTTCCGACAGAGACCCTACGAGCAGTACTTC. The chain links TRBV5-6 to TRBJ2-7; weak D call: TRBD1 (5 bases). From germline, CDR1 is SGHDT and CDR2 YYEEEE. V dropped 2 bases and J dropped 2 bases, with 11 bases sitting between them. This CDR3 is built from 14 residues. Filled out from reference TRBV5-6 and TRBJ2-7, the complete variable domain reads DAGVTQSPTHLIKTRGQQVTLRCSPKSGHDTVSWYQQALGQGPQFIFQYYEEEERQRGNFPDRFSGHQFPNYSSELNVNALLLGDSALYLCASSFRQRPYEQYFGPGTRLTVT.

This clone showed up just once. V gene TRBV27 combines with J gene TRBJ1-4; D unclear. From germline, CDR1 is MNHEY and CDR2 SMNVEV (reference sequence). This CDR3 region has 14 residues. V was pared by 6 bases and J by 0 bases, with 8 bases between. The CDR3 protein is CASSPRTTNEKLFF. In nucleotides, the CDR3 is TGTGCCAGCAGCCCGCGGACAACTAATGAAAAACTGTTTTTT.